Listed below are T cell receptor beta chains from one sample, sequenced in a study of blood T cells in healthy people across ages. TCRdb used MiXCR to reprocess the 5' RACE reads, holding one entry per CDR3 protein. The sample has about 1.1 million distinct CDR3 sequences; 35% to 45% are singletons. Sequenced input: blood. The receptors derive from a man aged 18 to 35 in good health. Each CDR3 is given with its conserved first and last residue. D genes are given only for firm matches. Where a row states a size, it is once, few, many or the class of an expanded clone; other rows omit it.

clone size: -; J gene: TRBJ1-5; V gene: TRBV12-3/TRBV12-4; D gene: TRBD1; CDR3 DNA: TGTGCCAGCATGTTCCAGGGGGGCAATCAGCCCCAGCATTTT; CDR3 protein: CASMFQGGNQPQHF
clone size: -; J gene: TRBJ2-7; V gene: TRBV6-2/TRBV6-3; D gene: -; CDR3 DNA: TGTGCCAGCAGCCGGAACCCGGGACACCAGTCCTACGAGCAGTACTTC; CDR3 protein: CASSRNPGHQSYEQYF
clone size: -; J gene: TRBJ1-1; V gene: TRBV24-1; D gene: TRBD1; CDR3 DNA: TGTGCCACCAGTGATTCTACAGGGGACCAAGGCACTGAAGCTTTCTTT; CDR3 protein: CATSDSTGDQGTEAFF
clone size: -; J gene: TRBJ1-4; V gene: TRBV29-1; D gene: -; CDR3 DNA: TGCAGCGTTGGGAGGAATGAAAAACTGTTTTTT; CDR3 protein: CSVGRNEKLFF
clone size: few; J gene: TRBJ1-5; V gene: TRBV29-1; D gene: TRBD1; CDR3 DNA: TGCAGCGTTGGGGCAGGGGGACATAATCAGCCCCAGCATTTT; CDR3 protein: CSVGAGGHNQPQHF
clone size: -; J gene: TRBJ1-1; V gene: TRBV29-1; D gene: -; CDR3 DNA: TGCGGCGCCGGAACGGGGGGGACCCGGATGGACACTGAAGCTTTCTTT; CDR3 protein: CGAGTGGTRMDTEAFF
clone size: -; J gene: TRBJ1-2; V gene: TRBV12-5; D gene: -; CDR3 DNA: TGTGCTAGTGGTTTGGTAGTTAGTGAGGTGGCGGATGGCGGCTACACCTTC; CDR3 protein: CASGLVVSEVADGGYTF
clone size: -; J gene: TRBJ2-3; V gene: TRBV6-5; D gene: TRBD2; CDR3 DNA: TGTGCCAGCAGCGAGGGACTAGCTTATAGCACAGATATGCAGTATTTT; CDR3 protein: CASSEGLAYSTDMQYF
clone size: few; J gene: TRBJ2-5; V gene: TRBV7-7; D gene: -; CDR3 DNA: TGTGCCAGCAGCTCACGATATCAAGAGACCCAGTACTTC; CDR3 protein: CASSSRYQETQYF
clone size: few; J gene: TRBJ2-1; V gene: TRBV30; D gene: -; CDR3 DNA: TGTGCCTGGACCAAACGGGGTGCGGGACTCTCTTACAATGAGCAGTTCTTC; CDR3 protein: CAWTKRGAGLSYNEQFF
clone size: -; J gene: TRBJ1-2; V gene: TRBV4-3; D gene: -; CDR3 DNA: TGCGCCAGCAGCCAAGAGTATCGGGGGTTCTATGGCTACACCTTC; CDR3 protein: CASSQEYRGFYGYTF
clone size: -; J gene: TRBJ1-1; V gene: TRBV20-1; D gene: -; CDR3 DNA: TGCAGTGCTGGGGGACGGGGGTTGAACACTGAAGCTTTCTTT; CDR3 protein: CSAGGRGLNTEAFF
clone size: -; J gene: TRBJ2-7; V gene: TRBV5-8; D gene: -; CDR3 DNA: TGTGCCAGCAGCACGGGACAGAGACTAGTCTACGAGCAGTACTTC; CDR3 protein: CASSTGQRLVYEQYF
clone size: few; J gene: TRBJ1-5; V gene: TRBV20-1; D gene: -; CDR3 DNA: TGCAGTGCTAGTGGCGGCAGTACTAGCAATCAGCCCCAGCATTTT; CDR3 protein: CSASGGSTSNQPQHF
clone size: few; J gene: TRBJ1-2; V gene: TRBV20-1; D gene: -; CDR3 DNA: TGCAGTGCTAGAGCCGGGGGCGGGGGCTACACCTTC; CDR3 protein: CSARAGGGGYTF
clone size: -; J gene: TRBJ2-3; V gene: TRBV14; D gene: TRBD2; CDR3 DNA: TGTGCCAGCAGCCTTTTCGGGACTAGCGGGGGGGAGTATTTT; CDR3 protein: CASSLFGTSGGEYF
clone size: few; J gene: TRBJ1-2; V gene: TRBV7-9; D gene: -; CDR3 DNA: TGTGCCAGCAGCTTAGGGGGATACAGGGTCGGAGCTAACTATGGCTACACCTTC; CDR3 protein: CASSLGGYRVGANYGYTF
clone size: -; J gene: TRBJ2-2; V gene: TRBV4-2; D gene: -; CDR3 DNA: TGTGCCAGCAGCCAACGGGCCGCCGGGGAGCTGTTTTTT; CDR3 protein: CASSQRAAGELFF
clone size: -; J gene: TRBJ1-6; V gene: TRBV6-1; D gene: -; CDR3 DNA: TGTGCCAGCAGTGATCCGACCGGTTCACCCCTCCACTTT; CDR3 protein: CASSDPTGSPLHF
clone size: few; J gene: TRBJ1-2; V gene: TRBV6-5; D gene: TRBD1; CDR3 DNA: TGTGCCAGCAGTTACACGGACAGGGGGGTAGATGGCTACACCTTC; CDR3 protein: CASSYTDRGVDGYTF
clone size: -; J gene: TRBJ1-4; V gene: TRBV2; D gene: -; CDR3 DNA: TGTGCCAGCATTCTAAAGGGAGGATCTAATGAAAAACTGTTTTTT; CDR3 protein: CASILKGGSNEKLFF
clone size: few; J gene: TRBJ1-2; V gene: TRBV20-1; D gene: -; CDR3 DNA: TGCAGTGCTAGAGATCCGGGTAATGGCTACACCTTC; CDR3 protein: CSARDPGNGYTF
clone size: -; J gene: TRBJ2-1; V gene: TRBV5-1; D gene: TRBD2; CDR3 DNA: TGCGCCAGCAGCTTGGGGTCGGGGAGCGGGGGCTTCGATGAGCAGTTCTTC; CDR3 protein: CASSLGSGSGGFDEQFF
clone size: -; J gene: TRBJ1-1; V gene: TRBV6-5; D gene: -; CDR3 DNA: TGTGCCAGCAGTTATCGAGGGGAAGCTTTCTTT; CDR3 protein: CASSYRGEAFF
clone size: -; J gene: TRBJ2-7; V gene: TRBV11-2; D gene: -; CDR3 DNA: TGTGCCAGCACCCTTCGCCCCGATAGCTCCTACAATGAGCAGTACTTC; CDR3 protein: CASTLRPDSSYNEQYF
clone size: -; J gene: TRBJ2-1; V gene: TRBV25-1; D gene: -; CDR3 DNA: TGTGCCAGCAGTCGTCGGGGCGGGAATGAGCAGTTCTTC; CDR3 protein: CASSRRGGNEQFF
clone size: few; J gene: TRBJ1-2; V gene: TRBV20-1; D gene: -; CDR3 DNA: TGCAGTGCTAGTACAGCCTCTGCGAACTATGGCTACACCTTC; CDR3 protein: CSASTASANYGYTF
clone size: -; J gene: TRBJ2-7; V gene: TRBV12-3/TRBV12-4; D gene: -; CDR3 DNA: TGTGCCAGCAGTTGGGGGACGAGCTCCTACGAGCAGTACTTC; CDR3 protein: CASSWGTSSYEQYF
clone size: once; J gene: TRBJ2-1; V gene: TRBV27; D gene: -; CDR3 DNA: TGTGCCAGCAGTCCTCCTCAAATGGGAAACGAGCAGTTCTTC; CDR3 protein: CASSPPQMGNEQFF
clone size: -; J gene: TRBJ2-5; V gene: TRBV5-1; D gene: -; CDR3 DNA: TGCGCCAGCAGCTTGGTTGTGGGGACCCAAGGGACCCAGTACTTC; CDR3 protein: CASSLVVGTQGTQYF
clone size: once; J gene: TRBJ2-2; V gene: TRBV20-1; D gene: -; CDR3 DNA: TGCAGTGCTAGATCAAGACCCGTGAACACCGGGGAGCTGTTTTTT; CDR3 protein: CSARSRPVNTGELFF
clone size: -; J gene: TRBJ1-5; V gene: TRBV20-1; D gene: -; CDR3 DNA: TGCAGTGCTACAAGTAGCAATCAGCCCCAGCATTTT; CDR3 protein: CSATSSNQPQHF
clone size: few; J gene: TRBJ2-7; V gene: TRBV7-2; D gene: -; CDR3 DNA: TGTGCCAGCAGCTTATTGGCCGAGCAGTACTTC; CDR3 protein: CASSLLAEQYF
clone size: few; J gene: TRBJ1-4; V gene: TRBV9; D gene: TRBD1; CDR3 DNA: TGTGCCAGCAGCGTAGGACAGGGCGGAAAACTGTTTTTT; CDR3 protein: CASSVGQGGKLFF
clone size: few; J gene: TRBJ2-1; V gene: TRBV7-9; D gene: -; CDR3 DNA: TGTGCCAGCAGCACCTTCGTAGGGGAGCAGTTCTTC; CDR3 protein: CASSTFVGEQFF
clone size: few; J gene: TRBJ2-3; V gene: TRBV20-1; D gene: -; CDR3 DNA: TGCAGTGCTAGAGATGTGGGGCGCGCTTTCACAGATACGCAGTATTTT; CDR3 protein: CSARDVGRAFTDTQYF
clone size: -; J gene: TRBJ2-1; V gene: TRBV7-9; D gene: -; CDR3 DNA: TGTGCCAGCAGCTTAGCGGGGGGGCAGGGTGAGCAGTTCTTC; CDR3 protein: CASSLAGGQGEQFF
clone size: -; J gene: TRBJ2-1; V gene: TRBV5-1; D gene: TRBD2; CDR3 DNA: TGCGCCAGCAGTCAGGGGACTAGCGGGGTCAATGAGCAGTTCTTC; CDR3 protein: CASSQGTSGVNEQFF
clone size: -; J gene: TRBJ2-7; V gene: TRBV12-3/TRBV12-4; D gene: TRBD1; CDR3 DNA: TGTGCCAGCAGTATATCGGGGACAGCGTTCCACGAGCAGTACTTC; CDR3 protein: CASSISGTAFHEQYF
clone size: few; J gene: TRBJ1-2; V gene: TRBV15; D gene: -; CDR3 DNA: TGTGCCACCACCGCACAGGGAAACTATGGCTACACCTTC; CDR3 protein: CATTAQGNYGYTF
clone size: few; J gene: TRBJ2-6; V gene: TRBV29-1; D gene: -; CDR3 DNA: TGCAGCGTTGATGGGGGCTCTGGGGCCAACGTCCTGACTTTC; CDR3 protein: CSVDGGSGANVLTF
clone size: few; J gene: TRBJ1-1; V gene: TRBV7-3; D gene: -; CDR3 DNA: TGTGCCAGCACCTTAGGGGGGTGGACTGAAGCTTTCTTT; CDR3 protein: CASTLGGWTEAFF
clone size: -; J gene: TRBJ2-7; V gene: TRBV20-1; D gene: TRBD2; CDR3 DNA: TGCAGCGCTAGTGACCCTGCGGCGGGAGGGTCCTACGAGCAGTACTTC; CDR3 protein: CSASDPAAGGSYEQYF
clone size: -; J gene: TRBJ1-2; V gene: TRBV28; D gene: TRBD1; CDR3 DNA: TGTGCCAGCAGTCAGCCAGCCGGGACAGGGGGAGTTAACTATGGCTACACCTTC; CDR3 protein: CASSQPAGTGGVNYGYTF